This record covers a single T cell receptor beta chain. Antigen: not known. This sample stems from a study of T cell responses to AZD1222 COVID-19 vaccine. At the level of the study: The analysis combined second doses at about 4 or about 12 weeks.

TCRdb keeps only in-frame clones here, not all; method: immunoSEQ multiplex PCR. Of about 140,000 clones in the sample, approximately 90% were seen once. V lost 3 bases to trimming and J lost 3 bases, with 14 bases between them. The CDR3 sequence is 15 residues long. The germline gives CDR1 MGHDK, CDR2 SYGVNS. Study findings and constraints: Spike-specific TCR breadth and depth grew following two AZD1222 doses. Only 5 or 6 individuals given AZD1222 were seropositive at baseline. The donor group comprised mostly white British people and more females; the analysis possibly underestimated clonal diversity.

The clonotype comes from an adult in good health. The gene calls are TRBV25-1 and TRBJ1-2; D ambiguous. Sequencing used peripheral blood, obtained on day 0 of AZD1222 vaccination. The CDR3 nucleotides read TGTGCCAGCAGTGACCCCCGCGGGAAGGACTATGGCTACACCTTC. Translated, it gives CASSDPRGKDYGYTF.